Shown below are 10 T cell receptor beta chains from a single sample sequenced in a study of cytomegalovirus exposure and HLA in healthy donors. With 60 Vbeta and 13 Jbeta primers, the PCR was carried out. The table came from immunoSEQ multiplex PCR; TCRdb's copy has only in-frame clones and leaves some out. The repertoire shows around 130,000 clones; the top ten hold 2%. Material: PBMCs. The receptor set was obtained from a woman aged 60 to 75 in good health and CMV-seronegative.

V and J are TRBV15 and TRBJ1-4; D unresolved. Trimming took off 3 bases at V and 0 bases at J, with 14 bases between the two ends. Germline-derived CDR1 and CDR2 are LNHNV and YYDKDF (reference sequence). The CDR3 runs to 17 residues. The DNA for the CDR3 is TGTGCCACCAGCAGGATCCTTAGCGGGGCAACTAATGAAAAACTGTTTTTT. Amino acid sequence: CATSRILSGATNEKLFF.

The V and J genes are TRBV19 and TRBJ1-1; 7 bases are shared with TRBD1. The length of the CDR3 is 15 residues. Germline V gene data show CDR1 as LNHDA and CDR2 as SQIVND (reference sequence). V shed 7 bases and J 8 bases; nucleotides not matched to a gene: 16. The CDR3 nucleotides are TGTGCCAGTACCCCCTTAGGGACAGCTTCGGGAGAAGCTTTCTTT. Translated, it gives CASTPLGTASGEAFF.

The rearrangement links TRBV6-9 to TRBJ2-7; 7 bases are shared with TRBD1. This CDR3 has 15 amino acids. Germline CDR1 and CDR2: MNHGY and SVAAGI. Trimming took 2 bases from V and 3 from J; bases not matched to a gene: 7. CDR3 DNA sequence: TGTGCCAGCAGTTATCGGACAGGTTTTTACTACGAGCAGTACTTC. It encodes CASSYRTGFYYEQYF.

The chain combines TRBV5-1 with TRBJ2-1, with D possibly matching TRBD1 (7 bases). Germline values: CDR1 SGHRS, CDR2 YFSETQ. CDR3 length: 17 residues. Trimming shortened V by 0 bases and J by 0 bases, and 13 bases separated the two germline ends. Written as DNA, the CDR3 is TGCGCCAGCAGCTTGGACAGGGGCGGGGCCTCCTACAATGAGCAGTTCTTC. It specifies CASSLDRGGASYNEQFF. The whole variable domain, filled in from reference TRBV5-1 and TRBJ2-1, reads KAGVTQTPRYLIKTRGQQVTLSCSPISGHRSVSWYQQTPGQGLQFLFEYFSETQRNKGNFPGRFSGRQFSNSRSEMNVSTLELGDSALYLCASSLDRGGASYNEQFFGPGTRLTVL.

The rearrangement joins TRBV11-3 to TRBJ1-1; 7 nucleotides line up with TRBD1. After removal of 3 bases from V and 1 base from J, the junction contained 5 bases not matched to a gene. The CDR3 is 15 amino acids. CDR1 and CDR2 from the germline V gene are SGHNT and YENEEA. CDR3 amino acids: CASSLDGQANTEAFF. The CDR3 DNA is TGTGCCAGCAGCTTGGACGGACAGGCGAACACTGAAGCTTTCTTT.

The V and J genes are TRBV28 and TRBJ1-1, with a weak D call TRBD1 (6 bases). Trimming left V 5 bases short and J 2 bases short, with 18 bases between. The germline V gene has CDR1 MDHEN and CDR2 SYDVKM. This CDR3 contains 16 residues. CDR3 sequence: CASSLPSAGDNTEAFF. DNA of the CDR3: TGTGCCAGCAGTCTCCCCAGCGCAGGGGACAACACTGAAGCTTTCTTT.

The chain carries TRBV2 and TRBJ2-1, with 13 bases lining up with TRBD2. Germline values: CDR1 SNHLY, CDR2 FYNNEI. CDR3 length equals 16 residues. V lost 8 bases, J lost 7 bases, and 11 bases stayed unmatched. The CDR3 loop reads CASPGRSGLAGNEQFF. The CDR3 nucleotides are TGTGCCAGCCCTGGGCGGTCGGGACTAGCGGGAAATGAGCAGTTCTTC.

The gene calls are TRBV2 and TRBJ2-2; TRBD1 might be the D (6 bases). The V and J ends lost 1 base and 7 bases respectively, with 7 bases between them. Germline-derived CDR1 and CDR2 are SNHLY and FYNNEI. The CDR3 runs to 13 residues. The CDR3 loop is CASSEEGVGELFF. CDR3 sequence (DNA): TGTGCCAGCAGTGAAGAGGGGGTCGGGGAGCTGTTTTTT.

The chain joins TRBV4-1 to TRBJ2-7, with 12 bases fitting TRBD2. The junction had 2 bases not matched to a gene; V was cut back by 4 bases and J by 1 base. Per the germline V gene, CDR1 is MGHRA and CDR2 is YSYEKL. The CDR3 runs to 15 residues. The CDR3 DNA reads TGCGCCAGCAGCCCTCTAGCGGGGGGGTCCTACGAGCAGTACTTC. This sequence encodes CASSPLAGGSYEQYF.

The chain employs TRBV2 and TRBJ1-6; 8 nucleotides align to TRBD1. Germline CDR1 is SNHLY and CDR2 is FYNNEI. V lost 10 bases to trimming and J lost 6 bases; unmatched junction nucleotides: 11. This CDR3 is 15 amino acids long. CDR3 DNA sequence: TGTGCCATCAGGGGGCAGGGCGGTATTAATTCACCCCTCCACTTT. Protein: CAIRGQGGINSPLHF.